This record concerns one T cell receptor (beta chain) sequence. This specimen belongs to a study of T cell changes during pregnancy in multiple sclerosis. Profiling relied on immunoSEQ multiplex PCR, and the TCRdb table lists in-frame clones only, not all of them. The table lists roughly 64,000 clones, 95% to 97% of them singletons, with roughly 2.4% in the top ten. Germline loops: CDR1 MNHEY, CDR2 SMNVEV (reference sequence). CDR3 length: 14 amino acids. The V and J ends lost 5 bases and 4 bases, in that order; junction bases with no gene match: 6. This TCR came from a female donor with multiple sclerosis, enrolled in a pregnancy study. The chain is built from TRBV27 and TRBJ2-7; 9 positions agree with TRBD1. The sample in question was CD8+ T cells from peripheral blood mononuclear cells, obtained after pregnancy. This chain's CDR3 is CASSIAGTGYEQYF. In nucleotides, the CDR3 is TGTGCCAGCAGTATAGCAGGGACAGGGTACGAGCAGTACTTC.